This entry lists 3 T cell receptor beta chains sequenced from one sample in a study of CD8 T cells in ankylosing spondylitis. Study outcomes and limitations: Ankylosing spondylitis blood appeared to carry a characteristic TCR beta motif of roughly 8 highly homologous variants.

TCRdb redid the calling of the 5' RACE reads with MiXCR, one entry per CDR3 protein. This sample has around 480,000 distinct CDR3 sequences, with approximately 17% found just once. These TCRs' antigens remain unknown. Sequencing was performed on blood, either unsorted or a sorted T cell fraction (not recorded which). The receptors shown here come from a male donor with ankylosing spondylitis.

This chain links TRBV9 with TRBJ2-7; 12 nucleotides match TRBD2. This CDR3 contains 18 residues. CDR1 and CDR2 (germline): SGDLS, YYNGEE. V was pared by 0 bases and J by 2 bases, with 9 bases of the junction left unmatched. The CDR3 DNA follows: TGTGCCAGCAGCGTAGCAGCCCCGACTAGCGGGAGACCCTACGAGCAGTACTTC. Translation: CASSVAAPTSGRPYEQYF.

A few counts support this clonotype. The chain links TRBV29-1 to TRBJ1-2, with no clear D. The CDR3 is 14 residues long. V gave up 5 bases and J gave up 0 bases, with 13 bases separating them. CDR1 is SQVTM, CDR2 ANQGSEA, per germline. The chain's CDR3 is CSVRSPWPNYGYTF. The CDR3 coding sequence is TGCAGCGTTCGGAGCCCTTGGCCTAACTATGGCTACACCTTC. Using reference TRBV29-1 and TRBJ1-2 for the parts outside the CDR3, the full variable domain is SAVISQKPSRDICQRGTSLTIQCQVDSQVTMMFWYRQQPGQSLTLIATANQGSEATYESGFVIDKFPISRPNLTFSTLTVSNMSPEDSSIYLCSVRSPWPNYGYTFGSGTRLTVV.

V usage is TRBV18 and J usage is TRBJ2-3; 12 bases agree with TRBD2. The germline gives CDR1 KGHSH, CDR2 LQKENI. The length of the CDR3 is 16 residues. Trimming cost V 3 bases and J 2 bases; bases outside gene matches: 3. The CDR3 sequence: CASSPGLAGLTDTQYF. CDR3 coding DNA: TGTGCCAGCTCACCCGGACTAGCGGGACTCACAGATACGCAGTATTTT.